This T cell receptor beta chain is drawn from a study of T cell responses to AZD1222 COVID-19 vaccine. Trimming took 0 bases from V and 6 from J; bases not matched to a gene: 14. This CDR3 has 17 amino acids. The V gene's germline CDR1 is LGHDT and CDR2 YNNKEL (reference sequence). Some clones are missing from TCRdb's copy, which holds only in-frame ones; the method was immunoSEQ multiplex PCR. The sample yields 110,000 to 150,000 clones, 85% to 95% seen once. The V gene is TRBV3-1 (or the pseudogene TRBV3-2), the J gene TRBJ2-7; 7 positions match TRBD2. This TCR derives from an adult who had recovered from COVID-19. The starting material was peripheral blood, obtained after recovery from COVID-19. CDR3 amino acids: CASSQDPTSVGRSEQYF. CDR3 nucleotide sequence: TGTGCCAGCAGCCAAGACCCTACTAGCGTTGGTAGGTCCGAGCAGTACTTC.